This is a list of T cell receptor beta chains from one sample in a study of shared clonotypes between healthy human individuals. Clones were read by immunoSEQ multiplex PCR, and TCRdb kept only the in-frame ones, dropping some. The profile shows around 300,000 clones, around 90% of them singletons. The material sequenced was memory CD8+ T cells sorted from blood. The receptors were sampled from a man aged 18 to 35 in good health. Each CDR3 is given with its conserved first and last residue. A D gene is named only where the DNA matches it firmly. Expanded clones get a size class; other rows say once, few or many, or leave the size out.

d_gene,len,abundance,j_gene,v_gene,CDR3nt,CDR3aa
NA,13,few,TRBJ2-1,TRBV6-5,TGTGCCAGCAGTTACGGTGTTAGCTATGAGCAGTTCTTC,CASSYGVSYEQFF
TRBD1,14,NA,TRBJ1-2,TRBV29-1,TGCAGCGTAGACCCGGGACAGGGGGCGAATGGCTACACCTTC,CSVDPGQGANGYTF
NA,15,NA,TRBJ1-3,TRBV7-9,TGTGCCAGCAGCTCCAGTGCTCTCTCTGGAAACACCATATATTTT,CASSSSALSGNTIYF
TRBD1,14,many,TRBJ1-2,TRBV5-1,TGCGCCAGCAGCTTGGAAGGGGGCTGGGATGGCTACACCTTC,CASSLEGGWDGYTF
NA,14,NA,TRBJ2-3,TRBV10-3,TGTGCCATCAGTGGATCAGGGGTACCAGATACGCAGTATTTT,CAISGSGVPDTQYF
NA,14,NA,TRBJ2-3,TRBV11-3,TGTGCCAGCAGCTCTGGTCAGGGTCCAGATACGCAGTATTTT,CASSSGQGPDTQYF
NA,15,NA,TRBJ2-2,TRBV4-3,TGCGCCAGCAGCCAAGATTCCAGTTACACCGGGGAGCTGTTTTTT,CASSQDSSYTGELFF
NA,15,few,TRBJ1-2,TRBV28,TGTGCCAGCAGTTTACGCCCGACAGAATTCGAGGGCTACACCTTC,CASSLRPTEFEGYTF
NA,14,NA,TRBJ2-5,TRBV7-8,TGTGCCAGCAGCTTACTACATAACCAAGAGACCCAGTACTTC,CASSLLHNQETQYF
NA,15,NA,TRBJ1-4,TRBV11-2,TGTGCCAGCAGCTCCCTCGGCAGTACTAATGAAAAACTGTTTTTT,CASSSLGSTNEKLFF
NA,14,NA,TRBJ2-2,TRBV10-1,TGCGCCAGCAGTGAGACAGGGTCGTCCGGGGAGCTGTTTTTT,CASSETGSSGELFF
NA,13,once,TRBJ1-1,TRBV7-3,TGTGCCAGCAGCTACACGCCGGGCTCTGAAGCTTTCTTT,CASSYTPGSEAFF
NA,14,NA,TRBJ2-5,TRBV27,TGTGCCAGCGCCGAATTTACCGGGACAGAGACCCAGTACTTC,CASAEFTGTETQYF
TRBD1,18,NA,TRBJ1-4,TRBV5-1,TGCGCCAGCAGCCCGGGTGACGGGACAGGGATCTATAATGAAAAACTGTTTTTT,CASSPGDGTGIYNEKLFF
NA,17,NA,TRBJ2-3,TRBV5-4,TGTGCCAGCAGCATGGCGGCGGGGGCCTCCGAGACAGATACGCAGTATTTT,CASSMAAGASETDTQYF
NA,13,NA,TRBJ2-7,TRBV29-1,TGCAGCGTGGACGGGGTGGAGGGTTACGAGCAGTACTTC,CSVDGVEGYEQYF
NA,11,NA,TRBJ2-5,TRBV20-1,TGCAGTGCTAGTGGGGGCGGAGAACAGTACTTC,CSASGGGEQYF
NA,15,once,TRBJ2-7,TRBV7-8,TGTGCCAGCAGCTTAGCGGCAGGGACGGTCTACGAGCAGTACTTC,CASSLAAGTVYEQYF
TRBD1,14,NA,TRBJ1-1,TRBV5-4,TGTGCCAGCAGCCCCGGGACAGGGAGCACTGAAGCTTTCTTT,CASSPGTGSTEAFF
TRBD2,17,NA,TRBJ2-3,TRBV11-2,TGTGCCAGCAGCCTGAGCCCCGGGGGACTAGGCACAGATACGCAGTATTTT,CASSLSPGGLGTDTQYF
NA,15,NA,TRBJ2-1,TRBV5-3,TGTGCCAGAAGCACCCAAAGTAAATCCTACAATGAGCAGTTCTTC,CARSTQSKSYNEQFF
NA,16,NA,TRBJ2-5,TRBV28,TGTGCCAGCAGTTGCCGGAACAGGGAGTGGTACGAGACCCAGTACTTC,CASSCRNREWYETQYF
TRBD1,18,NA,TRBJ1-5,TRBV28,TGTGCCAGCAGTTTCCGTCCCGTTAGGGGGCATAGCAATCAGCCCCAGCATTTT,CASSFRPVRGHSNQPQHF
NA,15,once,TRBJ2-7,TRBV7-9,TGTGCCAGCAGCTTAGCGCAGGGCAGATCCTACGAGCAGTACTTC,CASSLAQGRSYEQYF
NA,14,NA,TRBJ2-2,TRBV6-1,TGTGCCGGAGCACCGATTCAGGGATCCGGGGAGCTGTTTTTT,CAGAPIQGSGELFF
TRBD1,15,NA,TRBJ2-7,TRBV6-5,TGTGCCAGCAGGGGGGGACAGGGGGTCCCCTACGAGCAGTACTTC,CASRGGQGVPYEQYF
NA,15,NA,TRBJ2-7,TRBV28,TGTGCCAGCAGTTCCCGGGACACGAGCTCCTACGAGCAGTACTTC,CASSSRDTSSYEQYF
NA,13,NA,TRBJ2-7,TRBV6-6,TGTGCCAGCAGTTACGCCGGAACCTACGAGCAGTACTTC,CASSYAGTYEQYF
NA,14,once,TRBJ1-6,TRBV7-7,TGTGCTAGCAGCCTGGACGGAGATAATTCACCCCTCCACTTT,CASSLDGDNSPLHF